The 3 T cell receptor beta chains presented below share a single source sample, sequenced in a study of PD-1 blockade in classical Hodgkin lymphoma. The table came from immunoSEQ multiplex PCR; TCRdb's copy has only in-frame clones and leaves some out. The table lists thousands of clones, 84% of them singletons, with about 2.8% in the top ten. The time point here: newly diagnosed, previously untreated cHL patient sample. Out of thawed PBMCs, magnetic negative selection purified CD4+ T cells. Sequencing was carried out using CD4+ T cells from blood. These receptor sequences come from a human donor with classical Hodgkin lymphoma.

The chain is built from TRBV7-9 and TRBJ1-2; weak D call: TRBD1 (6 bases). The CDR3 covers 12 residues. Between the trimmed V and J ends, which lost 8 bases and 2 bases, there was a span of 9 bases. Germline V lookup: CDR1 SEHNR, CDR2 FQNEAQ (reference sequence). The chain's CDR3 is CASSQGNYGYTF. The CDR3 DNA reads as TGTGCCAGCTCCCAGGGGAACTATGGCTACACCTTC.

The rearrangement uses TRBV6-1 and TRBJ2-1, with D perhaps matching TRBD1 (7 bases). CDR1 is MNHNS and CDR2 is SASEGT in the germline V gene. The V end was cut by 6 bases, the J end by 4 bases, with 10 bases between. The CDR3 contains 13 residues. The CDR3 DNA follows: TGTGCCAGCAGGCAGGGGGGATACAATGAGCAGTTCTTC. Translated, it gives CASRQGGYNEQFF.

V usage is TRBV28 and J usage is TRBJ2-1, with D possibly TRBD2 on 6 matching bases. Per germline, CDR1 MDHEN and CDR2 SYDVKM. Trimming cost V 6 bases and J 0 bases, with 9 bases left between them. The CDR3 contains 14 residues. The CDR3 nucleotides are TGTGCCAGCAGCGGGACTCACTCCTACAATGAGCAGTTCTTC. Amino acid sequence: CASSGTHSYNEQFF. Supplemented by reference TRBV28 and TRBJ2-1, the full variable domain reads DVKVTQSSRYLVKRTGEKVFLECVQDMDHENMFWYRQDPGLGLRLIYFSYDVKMKEKGDIPEGYSVSREKKERFSLILESASTNQTSMYLCASSGTHSYNEQFFGPGTRLTVL.